This T cell receptor (beta chain) was sequenced for a study of T cells expressing NK-cell markers (TCRdb year 2020). Turning to the overall study: In sorted CD3+CD56+NKG2C+, CD3+CD56+NKG2C- and CD3+CD56-NKG2C+ T-cell subsets from several donors, TCR beta-chain repertoires were profiled. Seven of the eight sequenced donors were HCMV-seropositive and one was HCMV-seronegative. The study sequenced eight donors, all healthy volunteers chosen at random: three men and five women. Illumina HiSeq 2000/2500, MiSeq or NextSeq was used to sequence libraries as 2 x 150 bp reads. General findings and caveats noted by the study authors: Whether the expanded NKG2C-expressing T cell clones were specific for HCMV antigens was left unclear. Those dominant clonotypes were again the most abundant among CD3+CD56-NKG2C+ cells in several donors, at roughly 25-65%. In six donors, the dominant CD3+CD56+NKG2C+ clonotypes were found to rank among the top 10 CD8+ clonotypes and to make up roughly 1.0-7.5% of CD8+ T cells.

Turning to this clonotype: The target of this receptor is not known.

There are 12 amino acids in the CDR3, from cysteine to phenylalanine inclusive. The protein alone is recorded here. The germline V gene (reference sequence) gives CDR1 as LGHDT and CDR2 as YNNKEL. To determine HCMV serostatus, a commercial ELISA kit was used to detect HCMV-specific IgG in serum. Peripheral blood mononuclear cells were isolated from blood by Ficoll density gradient centrifugation. Sequencing took place on an Illumina HiSeq 2000. 5'RACE template switching, by which a universal primer site and unique molecular identifiers were added, was used to make TCR beta cDNA libraries. Synthesis of cDNA was primed from the TCR beta constant segment and was followed by two consecutive PCR amplification steps. In the source study's methods: MIGEC was used to demultiplex reads and group reads by UMI, and MiTCR was used to assemble and quantify clonotypes. To remove erroneous sequences, TCR cDNA sequences were retained only when supported by two or more reads. The tcR package was used for downstream repertoire analysis, with clonotypes matched between fractions based on CDR3 nucleotide sequence plus V segment. Antigen specificity was annotated against VDJdb with VDJmatch, allowing one amino acid substitution in CDR3. Each CDR3 protein sequence appears as one entry after TCRdb reprocessed the reads, and no DNA is included. These V and J calls are TCRdb output, not the study's own analysis. This sample's table lists approximately 460,000 distinct CDR3 sequences. The top ten constitute 7.3% of the sample.

Material for sequencing was blood T cells: a sorted CD56 or NKG2C T cell subset, CD4+ or CD8+ T cells, or bulk PBMC T cells (not recorded which). This TCR came from a woman between 18 and 75 years old in good health. The chain uses TRBV3-1 and TRBJ2-1; absent DNA, TCRdb's TRBD1 call cannot be checked. The encoded CDR3 is CASGKGLGEQFF.